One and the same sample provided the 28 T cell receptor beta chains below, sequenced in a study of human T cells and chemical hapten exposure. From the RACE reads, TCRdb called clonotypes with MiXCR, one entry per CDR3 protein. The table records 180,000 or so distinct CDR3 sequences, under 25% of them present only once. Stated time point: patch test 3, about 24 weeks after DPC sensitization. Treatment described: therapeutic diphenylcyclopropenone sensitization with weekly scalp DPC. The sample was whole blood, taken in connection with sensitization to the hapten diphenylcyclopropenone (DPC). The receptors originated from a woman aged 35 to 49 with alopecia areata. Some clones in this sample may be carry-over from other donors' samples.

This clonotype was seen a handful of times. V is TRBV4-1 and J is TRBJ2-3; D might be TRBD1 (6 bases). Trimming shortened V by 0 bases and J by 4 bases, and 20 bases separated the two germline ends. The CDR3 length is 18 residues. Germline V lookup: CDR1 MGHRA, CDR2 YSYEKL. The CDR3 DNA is TGCGCCAGCAGCCAAGACTTAATCCGGCAGGGGACGGCAGATACGCAGTATTTT. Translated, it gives CASSQDLIRQGTADTQYF.

CDR3 nucleotides: TGTGCCAGCAGCCCGGGGGCCTTTTTGGGGAACACTGAAGCTTTCTTT. Its protein is CASSPGAFLGNTEAFF. The chain combines TRBV4-2 with TRBJ1-1, with D possibly TRBD1 on 6 matching bases. The CDR3 consists of 16 residues. V lost 4 bases and J lost 1, with 16 bases in between. Germline lookup yields CDR1 LGHNA and CDR2 YNFKEQ.

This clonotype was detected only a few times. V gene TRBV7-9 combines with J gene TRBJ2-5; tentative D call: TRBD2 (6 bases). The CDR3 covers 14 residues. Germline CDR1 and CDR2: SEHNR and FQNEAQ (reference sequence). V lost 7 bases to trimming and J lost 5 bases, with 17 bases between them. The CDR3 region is CASMPGVERETQYF. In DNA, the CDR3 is TGTGCCAGCATGCCGGGAGTTGAGCGGGAGACCCAGTACTTC.

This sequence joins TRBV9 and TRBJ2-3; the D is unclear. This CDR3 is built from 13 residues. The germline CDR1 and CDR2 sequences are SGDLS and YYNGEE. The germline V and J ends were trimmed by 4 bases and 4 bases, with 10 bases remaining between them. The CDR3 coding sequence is TGTGCCAGCAGCCTATTGAAACCAGATACGCAGTATTTT. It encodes CASSLLKPDTQYF.

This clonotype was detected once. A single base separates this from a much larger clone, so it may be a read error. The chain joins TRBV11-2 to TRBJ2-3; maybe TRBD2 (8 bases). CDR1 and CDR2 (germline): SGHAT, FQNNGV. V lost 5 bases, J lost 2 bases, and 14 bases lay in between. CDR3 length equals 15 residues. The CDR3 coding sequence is TGTGCCAGCAGCGGTAGCGGGACAGTCACAGATACGCAGTATTTT. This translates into CASSGSGTVTDTQYF.

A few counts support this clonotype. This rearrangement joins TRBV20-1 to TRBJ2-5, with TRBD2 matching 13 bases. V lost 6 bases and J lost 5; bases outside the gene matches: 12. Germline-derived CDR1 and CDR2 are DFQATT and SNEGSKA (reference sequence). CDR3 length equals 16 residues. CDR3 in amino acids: CSARRGTSGMGETQYF. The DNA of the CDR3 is TGCAGTGCCCGCCGCGGGACTAGCGGGATGGGGGAGACCCAGTACTTC.

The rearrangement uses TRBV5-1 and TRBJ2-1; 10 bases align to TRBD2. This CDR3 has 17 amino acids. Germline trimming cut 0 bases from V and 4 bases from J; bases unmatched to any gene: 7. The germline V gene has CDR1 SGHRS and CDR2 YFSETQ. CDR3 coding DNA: TGCGCCAGCAGCTTGGGTACACTAGCGGGAAATTACAATGAGCAGTTCTTC. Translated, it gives CASSLGTLAGNYNEQFF.

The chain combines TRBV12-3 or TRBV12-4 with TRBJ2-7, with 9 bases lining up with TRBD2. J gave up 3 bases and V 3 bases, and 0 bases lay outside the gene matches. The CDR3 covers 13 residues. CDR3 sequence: CASSFSGSYEQYF. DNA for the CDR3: TGTGCCAGCAGTTTTAGCGGGAGCTACGAGCAGTACTTC.

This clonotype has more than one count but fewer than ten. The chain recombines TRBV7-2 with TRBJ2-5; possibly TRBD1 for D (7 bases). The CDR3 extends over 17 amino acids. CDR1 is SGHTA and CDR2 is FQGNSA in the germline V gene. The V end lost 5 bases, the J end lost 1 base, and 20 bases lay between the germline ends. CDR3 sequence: CASSPGASTGVQETQYF. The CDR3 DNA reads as TGTGCCAGCAGCCCGGGAGCTAGTACAGGGGTCCAAGAGACCCAGTACTTC.

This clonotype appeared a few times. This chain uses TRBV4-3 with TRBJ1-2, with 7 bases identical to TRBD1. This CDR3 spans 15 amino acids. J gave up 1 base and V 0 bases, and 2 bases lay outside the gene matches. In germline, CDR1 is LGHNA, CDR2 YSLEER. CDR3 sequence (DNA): TGCGCCAGCAGCCAAGATTACAGGGGTAACTATGGCTACACCTTC. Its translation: CASSQDYRGNYGYTF.

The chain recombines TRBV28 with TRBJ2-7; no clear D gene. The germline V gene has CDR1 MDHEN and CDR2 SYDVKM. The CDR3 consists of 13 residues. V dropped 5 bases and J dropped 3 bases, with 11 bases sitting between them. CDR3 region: CASSESLNYEQYF. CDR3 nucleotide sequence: TGTGCCAGCAGTGAAAGCTTAAACTACGAGCAGTACTTC.

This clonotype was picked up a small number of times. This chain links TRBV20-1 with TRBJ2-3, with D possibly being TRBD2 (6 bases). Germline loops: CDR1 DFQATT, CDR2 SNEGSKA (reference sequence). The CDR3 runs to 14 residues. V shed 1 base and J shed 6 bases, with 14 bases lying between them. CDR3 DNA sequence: TGCAGTGCTAGAGCCCGGGAGCCGGCCGATACGCAGTATTTT. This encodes CSARAREPADTQYF.

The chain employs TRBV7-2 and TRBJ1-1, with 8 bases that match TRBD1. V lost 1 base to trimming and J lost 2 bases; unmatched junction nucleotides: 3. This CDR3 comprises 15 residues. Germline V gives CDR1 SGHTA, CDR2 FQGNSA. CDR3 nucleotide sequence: TGTGCCAGCAGCTTAGTGGCAGGGGGCAACACTGAAGCTTTCTTT. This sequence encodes CASSLVAGGNTEAFF.

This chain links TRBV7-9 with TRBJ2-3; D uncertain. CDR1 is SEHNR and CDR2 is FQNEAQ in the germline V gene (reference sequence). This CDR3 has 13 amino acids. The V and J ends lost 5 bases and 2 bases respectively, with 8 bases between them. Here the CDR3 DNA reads TGTGCCAGCAGCCGCCCCTTCACAGATACGCAGTATTTT. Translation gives CASSRPFTDTQYF.

The CDR3 bases are TGTGCCAGCGCGACAGGGGACCGGGCCAAAAACATTCAGTACTTC. Amino acid sequence: CASATGDRAKNIQYF. The rearrangement uses TRBV7-9 and TRBJ2-4; 8 bases line up with TRBD1. The CDR3 spans 15 residues. V lost 8 bases to trimming and J lost 1 base; unmatched junction nucleotides: 7. In germline, CDR1 is SEHNR, CDR2 FQNEAQ (reference sequence).

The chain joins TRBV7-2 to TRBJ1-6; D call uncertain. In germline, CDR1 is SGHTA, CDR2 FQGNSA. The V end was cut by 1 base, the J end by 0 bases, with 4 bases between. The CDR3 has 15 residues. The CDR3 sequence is CASSLGGSYNSPLHF. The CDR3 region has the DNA TGTGCCAGCAGCTTAGGGGGCTCCTATAATTCACCCCTCCACTTT.

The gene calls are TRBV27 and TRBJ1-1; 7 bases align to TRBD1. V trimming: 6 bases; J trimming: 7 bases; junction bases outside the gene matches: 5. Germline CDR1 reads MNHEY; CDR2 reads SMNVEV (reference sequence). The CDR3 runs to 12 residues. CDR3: CASSTGAREAFF. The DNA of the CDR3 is TGTGCCAGCAGCACAGGGGCCCGTGAAGCTTTCTTT.

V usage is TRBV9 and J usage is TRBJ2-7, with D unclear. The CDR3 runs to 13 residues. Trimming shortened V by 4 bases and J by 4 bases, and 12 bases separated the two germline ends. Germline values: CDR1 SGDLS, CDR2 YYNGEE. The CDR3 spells CASSPQLGYEQYF. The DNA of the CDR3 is TGTGCCAGCAGCCCTCAACTGGGATACGAGCAGTACTTC.

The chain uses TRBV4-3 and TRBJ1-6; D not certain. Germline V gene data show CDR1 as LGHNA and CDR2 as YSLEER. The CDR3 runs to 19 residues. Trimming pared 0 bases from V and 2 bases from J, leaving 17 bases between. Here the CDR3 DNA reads TGCGCCAGCAGCCAAGATCGCGTAAGGGAATCAGCCTATAATTCACCCCTCCACTTT. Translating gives CASSQDRVRESAYNSPLHF.

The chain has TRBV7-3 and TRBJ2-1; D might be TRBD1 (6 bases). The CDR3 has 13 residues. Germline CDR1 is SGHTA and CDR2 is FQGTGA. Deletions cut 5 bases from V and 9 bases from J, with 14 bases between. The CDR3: CASSTHRESEQFF. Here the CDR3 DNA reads TGTGCCAGCAGCACTCACAGGGAAAGTGAGCAGTTCTTC.

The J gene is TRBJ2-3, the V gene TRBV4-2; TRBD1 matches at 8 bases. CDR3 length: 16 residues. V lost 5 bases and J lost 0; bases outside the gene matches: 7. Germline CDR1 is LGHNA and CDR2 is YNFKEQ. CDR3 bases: TGTGCCAGCAGCTTGTCCGGGACAGGTAGCACAGATACGCAGTATTTT. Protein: CASSLSGTGSTDTQYF.

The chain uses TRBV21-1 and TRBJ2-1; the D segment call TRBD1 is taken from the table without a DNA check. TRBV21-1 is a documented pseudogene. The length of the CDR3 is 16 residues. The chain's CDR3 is CASSSTGRNSYNEQFF. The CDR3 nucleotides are TGTGCCAGCAGCTCTACAGGACGTAACTCCTACAATGAGCAGTTCTTC.

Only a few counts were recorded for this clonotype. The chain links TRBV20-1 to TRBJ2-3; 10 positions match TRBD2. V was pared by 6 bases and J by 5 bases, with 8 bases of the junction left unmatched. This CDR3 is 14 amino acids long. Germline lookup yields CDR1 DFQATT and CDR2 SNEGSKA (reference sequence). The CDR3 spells CSARTSGQQDTQYF. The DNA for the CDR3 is TGCAGTGCAAGGACTAGCGGCCAGCAAGATACGCAGTATTTT.

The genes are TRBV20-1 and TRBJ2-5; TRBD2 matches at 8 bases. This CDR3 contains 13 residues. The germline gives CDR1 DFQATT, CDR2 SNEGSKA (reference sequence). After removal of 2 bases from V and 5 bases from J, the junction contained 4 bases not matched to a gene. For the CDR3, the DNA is TGCAGTGCTAGAAATGGCGGGGGGGAGACCCAGTACTTC. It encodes CSARNGGGETQYF.

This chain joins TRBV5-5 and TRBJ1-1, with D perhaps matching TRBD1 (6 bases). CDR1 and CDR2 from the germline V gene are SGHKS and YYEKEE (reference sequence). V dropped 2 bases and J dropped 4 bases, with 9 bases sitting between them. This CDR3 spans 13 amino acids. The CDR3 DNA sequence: TGTGCCAGCAGCTTTGGGGGGCTCACTGAAGCTTTCTTT. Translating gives CASSFGGLTEAFF.

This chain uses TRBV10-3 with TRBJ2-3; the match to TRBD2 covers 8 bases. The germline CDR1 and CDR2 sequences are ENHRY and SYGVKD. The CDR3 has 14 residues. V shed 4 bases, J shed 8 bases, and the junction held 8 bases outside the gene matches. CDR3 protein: CAISAGGHRGTQYF. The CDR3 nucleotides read TGTGCCATCAGTGCGGGAGGGCACCGCGGTACGCAGTATTTT.

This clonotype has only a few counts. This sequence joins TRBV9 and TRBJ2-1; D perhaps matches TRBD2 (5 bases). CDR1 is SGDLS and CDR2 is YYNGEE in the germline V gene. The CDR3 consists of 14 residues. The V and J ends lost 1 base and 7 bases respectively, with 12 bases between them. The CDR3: CASSVKGESNEQFF. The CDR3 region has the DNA TGTGCCAGCAGCGTAAAGGGAGAGAGTAATGAGCAGTTCTTC.

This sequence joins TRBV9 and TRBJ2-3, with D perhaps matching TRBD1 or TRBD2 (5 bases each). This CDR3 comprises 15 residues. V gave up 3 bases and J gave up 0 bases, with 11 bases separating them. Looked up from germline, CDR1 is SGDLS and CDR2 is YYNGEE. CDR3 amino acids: CASSERGSSTDTQYF. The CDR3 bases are TGTGCCAGCAGCGAACGGGGCTCTAGCACAGATACGCAGTATTTT. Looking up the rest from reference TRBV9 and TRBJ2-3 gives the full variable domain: DSGVTQTPKHLITATGQRVTLRCSPRSGDLSVYWYQQSLDQGLQFLIQYYNGEERAKGNILERFSAQQFPDLHSELNLSSLELGDSALYFCASSERGSSTDTQYFGPGTRLTVL.